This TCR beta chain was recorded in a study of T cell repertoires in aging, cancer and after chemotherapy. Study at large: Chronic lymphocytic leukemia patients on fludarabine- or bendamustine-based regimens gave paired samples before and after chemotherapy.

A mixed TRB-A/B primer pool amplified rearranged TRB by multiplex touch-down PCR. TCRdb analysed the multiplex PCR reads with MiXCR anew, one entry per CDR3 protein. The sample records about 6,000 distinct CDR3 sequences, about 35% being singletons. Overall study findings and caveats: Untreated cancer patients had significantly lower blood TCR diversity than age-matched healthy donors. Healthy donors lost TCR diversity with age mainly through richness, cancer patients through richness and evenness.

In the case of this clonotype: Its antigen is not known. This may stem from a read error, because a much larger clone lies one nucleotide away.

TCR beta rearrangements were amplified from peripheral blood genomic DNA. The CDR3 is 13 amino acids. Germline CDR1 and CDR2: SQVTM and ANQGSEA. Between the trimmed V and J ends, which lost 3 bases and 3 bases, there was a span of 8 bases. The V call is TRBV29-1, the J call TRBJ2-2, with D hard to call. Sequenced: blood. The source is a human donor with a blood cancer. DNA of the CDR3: TGCAGCGTTGACAACGACTACACCGGGGAGCTGTTTTTT. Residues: CSVDNDYTGELFF.